This T cell receptor beta chain derives from a study of blood T cells in healthy people across ages. The CDR3 spans 11 residues. Germline lookup yields CDR1 DFQATT and CDR2 SNEGSKA (reference sequence). V trimming: 0 bases; J trimming: 13 bases; junction bases outside the gene matches: 3. The second PCR ran roughly 6 to 11 cycles with a sample-barcoded 5' primer and J-beta primers. TCRdb reprocessed the 5' RACE reads via MiXCR and lists one record per CDR3 protein. The sample has some 760,000 distinct CDR3 sequences, 20% to 25% seen once. About this clonotype: Antigen specificity is unknown.

Study-level points and caveats: A roughly linear age-dependent decrease characterized TCR beta diversity per million T cells.

The data were also submitted as part of a second study, on T cells of mothers and their children. In that study: Donation was provided by three healthy Caucasian mothers along with their six children. Overlap ran slightly, non-significantly higher for related than unrelated mother-child pairs.

The V call is TRBV20-1, the J call TRBJ2-4; 7 nucleotides match TRBD1. Sequencing was carried out using blood. The receptor comes from a boy between 10 and 17 years old in good health. CDR3 nucleotide sequence: TGCAGTGCTAGAGATACGACAGGGCAGTACTTC. This codes for CSARDTTGQYF.